These 27 T cell receptor beta chains were sequenced from one sample in a study of patients and donors after allogeneic stem cell transplantation. TCRdb redid the calling of the RT-PCR reads with MiXCR, one entry per CDR3 protein. The sample lists over 150,000 distinct CDR3 sequences, 41% occurring once. Material for sequencing was blood, either unsorted or a sorted T cell fraction (not recorded which). The receptors were sampled from a human donor who was either an allogeneic HSCT recipient or a stem cell or donor lymphocyte infusion donor (not recorded which). It is not recorded whose cells these are; they may come from a transplant donor.

A single count supports this clonotype. The chain carries TRBV9 and TRBJ2-1; D call uncertain. In germline, CDR1 is SGDLS, CDR2 YYNGEE. Trimming left V 2 bases short and J 0 bases short, with 15 bases between. The CDR3 runs to 17 residues. CDR3 residues: CASSVQVKSISYNEQFF. DNA for the CDR3: TGTGCCAGCAGCGTCCAGGTAAAGTCTATCTCCTACAATGAGCAGTTCTTC. Full variable domain (rest looked up from reference TRBV9 and TRBJ2-1): DSGVTQTPKHLITATGQRVTLRCSPRSGDLSVYWYQQSLDQGLQFLIQYYNGEERAKGNILERFSAQQFPDLHSELNLSSLELGDSALYFCASSVQVKSISYNEQFFGPGTRLTVL.

The chain uses TRBV6-5 and TRBJ1-2; 7 bases agree with TRBD1. Trimming removed 4 bases from V and 5 bases from J; junction bases left unmatched: 10. CDR1 is MNHEY and CDR2 is SVGAGI in the germline V gene. This CDR3 comprises 15 residues. The CDR3: CASSFGQAPVYGYTF. CDR3 DNA sequence: TGTGCCAGCAGTTTCGGACAGGCCCCCGTGTATGGCTACACCTTC.

The chain links TRBV12-3 or TRBV12-4 to TRBJ1-2; 9 bases align to TRBD1. J lost 3 bases, V lost 5 bases, and 4 bases had no gene match. The length of the CDR3 is 14 residues. The chain's CDR3 is CASSDRGRDYGYTF. The CDR3 nucleotides read TGTGCCAGCAGTGACAGGGGGAGGGACTATGGCTACACCTTC.

V and J are TRBV4-3 and TRBJ2-7, with a weak D call TRBD2 (5 bases). The CDR3 runs to 15 residues. Germline V gene sequence: CDR1 LGHNA, CDR2 YSLEER. The V end was cut by 2 bases, the J end by 6 bases, with 17 bases between. The CDR3 spells CASSQQDSVRGEQYF. The CDR3 region has the DNA TGCGCCAGCAGCCAACAGGATAGCGTTAGAGGCGAGCAGTACTTC.

The chain employs TRBV7-2 and TRBJ1-1; no reliable D call. Germline CDR1 SGHTA, CDR2 FQGNSA. This CDR3 is 13 amino acids long. V was shortened by 7 bases and J by 1 base, with 10 bases between the two germline ends. The CDR3 nucleotides are TGTGCCAGCACCCACCTCCCGAACACTGAAGCTTTCTTT. Amino acids: CASTHLPNTEAFF.

This clonotype was detected only a few times. CDR3 region: CATLGGLGSPLHF. CDR3 nucleotides: TGTGCCACCCTTGGAGGATTGGGTTCACCCCTCCACTTT. The chain has TRBV27 and TRBJ1-6, with unresolved D. V was cut by 10 bases and J by 9 bases, with 16 bases left in between. Germline V lookup: CDR1 MNHEY, CDR2 SMNVEV (reference sequence). The CDR3 contains 13 residues.

The chain recombines TRBV7-2 with TRBJ2-2; tentative D call: TRBD2 (6 bases). Germline assignment: CDR1 SGHTA and CDR2 FQGNSA. The V end lost 1 base, the J end lost 5 bases, and 14 bases lay between the germline ends. CDR3 length equals 16 residues. CDR3 residues: CASSLVATSDTGELFF. The CDR3, as DNA: TGTGCCAGCAGCTTAGTAGCGACTAGTGATACCGGGGAGCTGTTTTTT.

The V and J genes are TRBV9 and TRBJ2-1, with D uncertain. Trimming stripped 0 bases from V and 0 bases from J, with 13 bases between. CDR3 length: 17 residues. Germline V gives CDR1 SGDLS, CDR2 YYNGEE. CDR3 nucleotides: TGTGCCAGCAGCGTAGACAGCTCTGTAGGCTCCTACAATGAGCAGTTCTTC. It codes for CASSVDSSVGSYNEQFF. Full variable domain (rest looked up from reference TRBV9 and TRBJ2-1): DSGVTQTPKHLITATGQRVTLRCSPRSGDLSVYWYQQSLDQGLQFLIQYYNGEERAKGNILERFSAQQFPDLHSELNLSSLELGDSALYFCASSVDSSVGSYNEQFFGPGTRLTVL.

The gene calls are TRBV21-1 and TRBJ1-3; the table gives TRBD1 as D, unverified against the DNA. TRBV21-1 is designated a pseudogene. The CDR3 runs 19 residues. DNA for the CDR3: TGTGCCAGCAGCAATTATCAGCCCGGGAGAAACCGAGAAGGAAACACCATATATTTT. Encoded protein: CASSNYQPGRNREGNTIYF.

The chain couples TRBV6-5 to TRBJ2-7, with no clear D. The germline gives CDR1 MNHEY, CDR2 SVGAGI. Trimming shortened V by 0 bases and J by 7 bases, and 16 bases separated the two germline ends. The CDR3 totals 15 residues. CDR3 residues: CASSYSLTRVREQYF. CDR3 nucleotides: TGTGCCAGCAGTTACTCCCTTACAAGGGTCCGGGAGCAGTACTTC.

The chain couples TRBV19 to TRBJ2-1, with TRBD1 as a possible D gene (5 bases). Trimming took off 2 bases at V and 5 bases at J, with 13 bases between the two ends. Germline loops: CDR1 LNHDA, CDR2 SQIVND (reference sequence). The CDR3 is 15 residues long. CDR3 coding DNA: TGTGCCAGTAGTATAATGGAGAAGGGGCACAATGAGCAGTTCTTC. Amino acid sequence: CASSIMEKGHNEQFF.

There are a few counts of this clonotype. The V gene is TRBV12-5, the J gene TRBJ1-1, with D uncertain. The length of the CDR3 is 14 residues. Germline values: CDR1 LGHNT, CDR2 FRNRAP. Between the trimmed V and J ends, which lost 5 bases and 4 bases, there was a span of 14 bases. The CDR3 nucleotides are TGTGCTAGTGGTCTGACTGGGCTCGGCACTGAAGCTTTCTTT. Amino acid sequence: CASGLTGLGTEAFF. Based on the CDR3 plus reference TRBV12-5 and TRBJ1-1, the full variable domain is DARVTQTPRHKVTEMGQEVTMRCQPILGHNTVFWYRQTMMQGLELLAYFRNRAPLDDSGMPKDRFSAEMPDATLATLKIQPSEPRDSAVYFCASGLTGLGTEAFFGQGTRLTVV.

The rearrangement uses TRBV5-1 and TRBJ1-2; no clear D gene. CDR3 length: 15 residues. The V end was cut by 0 bases, the J end by 0 bases, with 9 bases between. Germline-derived CDR1 and CDR2 are SGHRS and YFSETQ. The CDR3 DNA reads as TGCGCCAGCAGCTTGGACAGTTTTACTAACTATGGCTACACCTTC. Its translation: CASSLDSFTNYGYTF.

The CDR3 coding sequence is TGCGCCAGCAGCCATGGACCCGATCCCGGGGAGCTGTTTTTT. Translation: CASSHGPDPGELFF. The chain links TRBV4-3 to TRBJ2-2; D is undetermined. The CDR3 length is 14 residues. In germline, CDR1 is LGHNA, CDR2 YSLEER. The V gene lost 3 bases and the J gene lost 6 bases, with 11 bases spanning the gap.

V and J are TRBV6-6 and TRBJ1-1; 7 bases line up with TRBD1. V shed 6 bases and J 4 bases; nucleotides not matched to a gene: 8. The germline V gene has CDR1 MNHNY and CDR2 SVGAGI (reference sequence). The CDR3 covers 14 residues. This chain's CDR3 is CASSASGGSTEAFF. The DNA of the CDR3 is TGTGCCAGCAGCGCCTCAGGGGGTAGCACTGAAGCTTTCTTT.

The chain carries TRBV5-6 and TRBJ2-7; TRBD2 aligns across 15 bases. The CDR3 totals 16 residues. V lost 2 bases, J lost 6 bases, and 6 bases stayed unmatched. Germline CDR1 is SGHDT and CDR2 is YYEEEE. DNA of the CDR3: TGTGCCAGCAGCTTCCGGACTAGCGGGAGGGCCCGCGAGCAGTACTTC. Its protein product is CASSFRTSGRAREQYF.

The V and J genes are TRBV28 and TRBJ2-5; 11 bases line up with TRBD1. V trimming: 5 bases; J trimming: 5 bases; junction bases outside the gene matches: 13. Germline CDR1 and CDR2: MDHEN and SYDVKM. The CDR3 consists of 17 residues. CDR3 sequence: CASSPGQGAVKRETQYF. CDR3 bases: TGTGCCAGCAGTCCAGGACAGGGGGCAGTTAAGAGGGAGACCCAGTACTTC.

The rearrangement joins TRBV7-3 to TRBJ2-3, with TRBD1 identical over 8 bases. Trimming removed 0 bases from V and 1 base from J; junction bases left unmatched: 3. The CDR3 loop spans 16 amino acids. CDR1 and CDR2 (germline): SGHTA, FQGTGA. The CDR3 loop is CASSLTMDRGTDTQYF. Written as DNA, the CDR3 is TGTGCCAGCAGCTTAACGATGGACAGGGGCACAGATACGCAGTATTTT. Full variable domain (missing parts from reference TRBV7-3 and TRBJ2-3): GAGVSQTPSNKVTEKGKYVELRCDPISGHTALYWYRQSLGQGPEFLIYFQGTGAADDSGLPNDRFFAVRPEGSVSTLKIQRTERGDSAVYLCASSLTMDRGTDTQYFGPGTRLTVL.

The V and J genes are TRBV13 and TRBJ2-3, with 7 bases matching TRBD2. Germline V gives CDR1 PRHDT, CDR2 FYEKMQ (reference sequence). The CDR3 totals 16 residues. Unmatched junction bases numbered 9, after V lost 0 bases and J lost 6 bases. The CDR3: CASSLGSAGVLDTQYF. The CDR3, as DNA: TGTGCCAGCAGCTTAGGATCGGCGGGGGTGCTGGATACGCAGTATTTT. Full variable domain (remainder filled in from reference TRBV13 and TRBJ2-3): AAGVIQSPRHLIKEKRETATLKCYPIPRHDTVYWYQQGPGQDPQFLISFYEKMQSDKGSIPDRFSAQQFSDYHSELNMSSLELGDSALYFCASSLGSAGVLDTQYFGPGTRLTVL.

J is TRBJ1-1 and V is TRBV5-4, with D uncertain. V gave up 4 bases and J gave up 3 bases, with 13 bases separating them. This CDR3 spans 14 amino acids. Germline assignment: CDR1 SGHNT and CDR2 YYREEE (reference sequence). CDR3 region: CASSRIPTDTEAFF. In DNA, the CDR3 is TGTGCCAGCAGCCGTATTCCGACGGACACTGAAGCTTTCTTT.

This clonotype was detected only a few times. The rearrangement uses TRBV29-1 and TRBJ2-2; D gene unclear. The CDR3 has 14 residues. The V gene lost 2 bases and the J gene lost 1 base, with 8 bases spanning the gap. The germline CDR1 and CDR2 sequences are SQVTM and ANQGSEA. Here the CDR3 DNA reads TGCAGCGTTGAACGGTCAGGGAACACCGGGGAGCTGTTTTTT. Translation: CSVERSGNTGELFF.

In its sample, this clonotype was seen a few times. This chain links TRBV2 with TRBJ2-1; D is undetermined. This CDR3 has 12 amino acids. CDR1 SNHLY and CDR2 FYNNEI come from the germline V gene. Trimming pared 2 bases from V and 7 bases from J, leaving 6 bases between. The CDR3 is CASSEIWNEQFF. The CDR3 DNA is TGTGCCAGCAGTGAAATTTGGAATGAGCAGTTCTTC. The complete variable domain, with remaining parts taken from reference TRBV2 and TRBJ2-1, reads EPEVTQTPSHQVTQMGQEVILRCVPISNHLYFYWYRQILGQKVEFLVSFYNNEISEKSEIFDDQFSVERPDGSNFTLKIRSTKLEDSAMYFCASSEIWNEQFFGPGTRLTVL.

This chain uses TRBV28 with TRBJ2-7; perhaps TRBD2 as D (6 bases). CDR1 and CDR2 (germline): MDHEN, SYDVKM. This CDR3 has 15 amino acids. V lost 6 bases, J lost 0 bases, and 15 bases lay in between. CDR3 bases: TGTGCCAGCAGCTCCTCCGGGACTTCCTCCTACGAGCAGTACTTC. It codes for CASSSSGTSSYEQYF.

With regard to this clonotype: Its ends do not fully match the called genes, so a read error is possible. The genes are TRBV7-7 and TRBJ2-7; maybe TRBD2 (5 bases). Germline-derived CDR1 and CDR2 are SSHAT and FNYEAQ (reference sequence). The CDR3 loop spans 13 amino acids. The CDR3 protein is CASSFQAGDEQYF. The CDR3 DNA sequence: TGTGCTAGCAGCTTCCAAGCCGGGGACGAGCAGTACTTC.

The chain has TRBV7-9 and TRBJ1-1; a possible D gene is TRBD1 (6 bases). The V end was cut by 5 bases, the J end by 11 bases, with 27 bases between. The V gene's germline CDR1 is SEHNR and CDR2 FQNEAQ (reference sequence). This CDR3 is 16 amino acids long. The CDR3 DNA follows: TGTGCCAGCAGCCTTGCTCGGTCTAACTCACAGGGTACCGCTTTCTTT. It encodes CASSLARSNSQGTAFF. The full variable domain, with the rest looked up from reference TRBV7-9 and TRBJ1-1, is DTGVSQNPRHKITKRGQNVTFRCDPISEHNRLYWYRQTLGQGPEFLTYFQNEAQLEKSRLLSDRFSAERPKGSFSTLEIQRTEQGDSAMYLCASSLARSNSQGTAFFGQGTRLTVV.

The chain employs TRBV5-1 and TRBJ2-3, with D maybe TRBD1 (5 bases). Per the germline V gene, CDR1 is SGHRS and CDR2 is YFSETQ. The V end was cut by 6 bases, the J end by 0 bases, with 8 bases between. The CDR3 runs to 13 residues. The CDR3 nucleotides are TGCGCCAGCAAGACAGCTAGCACAGATACGCAGTATTTT. Its protein product is CASKTASTDTQYF.

The chain employs TRBV4-3 and TRBJ2-1; D might be TRBD2 (6 bases). The CDR3 is 12 residues long. CDR1 and CDR2 (germline): LGHNA, YSLEER. The V end lost 1 base, the J end lost 10 bases, and 8 bases lay between the germline ends. CDR3 coding DNA: TGCGCCAGCAGCCAAGGCGGGGAGGAGCAGTTCTTC. Protein: CASSQGGEEQFF.